One and the same sample provided the 17 T cell receptor beta chains below, sequenced in a study of beta chain features in type 1 diabetes. Study results and limitations: When Type 1 diabetes patients were examined, their TCRB CDR3s proved moderately but significantly shorter in all four CD4+ subsets.

What was sequenced were expressed TCRB transcripts, since all of the isolated RNA had been reverse transcribed. The protocol was immunoSEQ multiplex PCR, while the TCRdb copy is restricted to in-frame clones and leaves out a portion. The sample records hundreds of thousands of clones, roughly 15% being singletons. These TCRs' antigens remain unknown. Sequences were obtained from naive CD4+ T cells from blood. Source of these receptors: a man between 18 and 35 years old with type 1 diabetes.

The rearrangement links TRBV29-1 to TRBJ1-2; D is perhaps TRBD1 (6 bases). Germline values: CDR1 SQVTM, CDR2 ANQGSEA. V lost 4 bases, J lost 0 bases, and 18 bases lay in between. The CDR3 is made up of 16 amino acids. The CDR3 region has the DNA TGCAGCGTTGGGGGGCTGACGACAGCCCCTAACTATGGCTACACCTTC. It codes for CSVGGLTTAPNYGYTF.

This clone was detected only a few times. This sequence joins TRBV7-2 and TRBJ2-2; maybe TRBD2 (6 bases). The CDR3 has 15 amino acids. The germline V gene encodes CDR1 SGHTA and CDR2 FQGNSA. The ends were cut back, 2 bases at V and 3 bases at J, with 10 bases in the middle. CDR3 DNA: TGTGCCAGCAGCTTACTTAGCGGATACACCGGGGAGCTGTTTTTT. Amino acids: CASSLLSGYTGELFF.

This clone was detected a few times. The chain joins TRBV9 to TRBJ1-5; no clear D gene. Germline values: CDR1 SGDLS, CDR2 YYNGEE. This CDR3 is built from 15 residues. V lost 1 base and J 3 bases, leaving 11 bases between the germline ends. The CDR3 DNA sequence: TGTGCCAGCAGCGTAACCCCGGGTCCCAATCAGCCCCAGCATTTT. Translating it yields CASSVTPGPNQPQHF.

The chain links TRBV7-2 to TRBJ2-1; 8 bases line up with TRBD2. CDR1 and CDR2 from the germline V gene are SGHTA and FQGNSA. Trimming at V came to 0 bases and at J to 2 bases, leaving 6 bases not matched to a gene. This CDR3 comprises 17 residues. The CDR3 sequence is CASSLARRGATYNEQFF. In DNA form, the CDR3 reads TGTGCCAGCAGCTTAGCTAGGCGGGGGGCCACCTACAATGAGCAGTTCTTC.

The chain recombines TRBV11-1 with TRBJ2-7, with 9 bases aligning to TRBD1. The CDR3 is 15 amino acids. V was clipped by 4 bases and J by 3 bases; unmatched bases: 7. Germline CDR1 and CDR2: SGHAT and FQDESV (reference sequence). The CDR3, as DNA: TGTGCCAGCAGCTCCGGGACAGGGTTGAACTACGAGCAGTACTTC. Translation: CASSSGTGLNYEQYF.

About this clone itself: The same CDR3 also results from other DNA sequences found in this sample. The chain uses TRBV20-1 and TRBJ2-7; no reliable D call. V gave up 3 bases and J gave up 0 bases, with 3 bases separating them. This CDR3 has 11 amino acids. Looked up from germline, CDR1 is DFQATT and CDR2 is SNEGSKA (reference sequence). CDR3: CSASHSYEQYF. The CDR3 bases are TGCAGTGCTAGCCACTCCTACGAGCAGTACTTC.

There are a few counts of this clone. The chain has TRBV7-6 and TRBJ2-7, with 7 bases matching TRBD1. CDR3 length equals 15 residues. Germline CDR1 reads SGHVS; CDR2 reads FNYEAQ. Trimming removed 1 base from V and 2 bases from J; junction bases left unmatched: 5. Here the CDR3 reads CASSLGQGGTYEQYF. The CDR3 nucleotides read TGTGCCAGCAGCTTAGGACAGGGTGGGACCTACGAGCAGTACTTC.

This clone was seen a handful of times. The chain combines TRBV7-2 with TRBJ2-1; tentative D call: TRBD2 (6 bases). The CDR3 spans 17 residues. In germline, CDR1 is SGHTA, CDR2 FQGNSA. V was pared by 5 bases and J by 5 bases, with 22 bases between. CDR3 in amino acids: CASSPALTSRVNNEQFF. The CDR3 nucleotides are TGTGCCAGCAGCCCCGCCCTGACTAGTAGGGTCAACAATGAGCAGTTCTTC.

J is TRBJ2-7 and V is TRBV29-1; TRBD1 is a possible D gene (6 bases). This CDR3 has 11 amino acids. The germline gives CDR1 SQVTM, CDR2 ANQGSEA. V was cut by 5 bases and J by 1 base, with 6 bases left in between. CDR3 sequence: CSVTGSYEQYF. DNA for the CDR3: TGCAGCGTTACAGGGTCCTACGAGCAGTACTTC.

A remark on this clone: The sample carries other DNA sequences with the same CDR3. The CDR3 protein is CASSPDRPYGYTF. CDR3 nucleotide sequence: TGTGCCAGCTCACCCGACAGACCCTATGGCTACACCTTC. The chain is built from TRBV18 and TRBJ1-2; D possibly corresponds to TRBD1 (5 bases). Germline CDR1 KGHSH, CDR2 LQKENI. The CDR3 is made up of 13 amino acids. Deletions cut 3 bases from V and 4 bases from J, with 9 bases between.

J is TRBJ2-7 and V is TRBV30, with TRBD1 matching over 11 bases. Per the germline V gene, CDR1 is GTSNPN and CDR2 is SVGIG (reference sequence). The CDR3 totals 15 residues. Trimming cost V 0 bases and J 4 bases; bases outside gene matches: 5. CDR3 bases: TGTGCCTGGAGTGTACTTGGGACAGGGGGATACGAGCAGTACTTC. Translating gives CAWSVLGTGGYEQYF.

The chain joins TRBV4-3 to TRBJ1-1; tentatively, D is TRBD1 (5 bases). CDR1 is LGHNA and CDR2 is YSLEER in the germline V gene. V was shortened by 4 bases and J by 5 bases, with 14 bases between the two germline ends. The CDR3 loop spans 14 amino acids. The CDR3 nucleotides are TGCGCCAGCAGCCGTGGCGGCAGGGAAACTGAAGCTTTCTTT. It is translated as CASSRGGRETEAFF.

This chain uses TRBV5-4 with TRBJ1-2; D may be TRBD1 (6 bases). The CDR3 sequence is 15 residues long. Trimming took 2 bases from V and 1 from J, leaving 12 bases between them. Germline CDR1 is SGHNT and CDR2 is YYREEE (reference sequence). The CDR3 nucleotides read TGTGCCAGCAGCTTCAACCAGGGGAGTAACTATGGCTACACCTTC. This translates into CASSFNQGSNYGYTF.

This clone was counted between two and nine times. The rearrangement links TRBV7-9 to TRBJ2-7, with 11 positions matching TRBD2. This CDR3 is built from 16 residues. V lost 1 base to trimming and J lost 5 bases; unmatched junction nucleotides: 7. Germline CDR1 SEHNR, CDR2 FQNEAQ (reference sequence). CDR3 sequence: CASSLGLAGGANEQYF. For the CDR3, the DNA is TGTGCCAGCAGCTTAGGGCTAGCGGGAGGAGCTAACGAGCAGTACTTC.

This clone was counted a few times. J is TRBJ2-7 and V is TRBV19, with TRBD1 identical over 8 bases. Germline V CDR1 and CDR2: LNHDA, SQIVND (reference sequence). The CDR3 sequence is 14 residues long. Unmatched junction bases numbered 8, after V lost 7 bases and J lost 3 bases. CDR3 residues: CASTLGQGFYEQYF. Here the CDR3 DNA reads TGTGCCAGTACCCTAGGACAGGGATTCTACGAGCAGTACTTC.

The chain joins TRBV5-6 to TRBJ2-2; no reliable D call. The CDR3 is 14 residues long. V lost 2 bases and J lost 3, with 8 bases in between. Germline V CDR1 and CDR2: SGHDT, YYEEEE. CDR3 coding DNA: TGTGCCAGCAGCTTCCAGGAACACACCGGGGAGCTGTTTTTT. It translates to CASSFQEHTGELFF.

The chain is built from TRBV30 and TRBJ1-1; D not certain. Trimming pared 0 bases from V and 11 bases from J, leaving 10 bases between. CDR3 length: 11 amino acids. Germline V gene sequence: CDR1 GTSNPN, CDR2 SVGIG (reference sequence). CDR3: CAWSVRRGAFF. In DNA, the CDR3 is TGTGCCTGGAGTGTACGCAGAGGCGCTTTCTTT.